This record covers a single TCR beta chain. In the authors' workflow: How many nucleated cells were present was estimated from reference gene primer amplification. Sequenced by immunoSEQ multiplex PCR; TCRdb stores in-frame clones only, minus some. The V and J calls and clone size are taken from that table; D and trimming were inferred from the DNA. In the table there are under 250,000 clones, about 86% of which are singletons. The sample is drawn from a study of blood T cell repertoires in COVID-19. The overall study: Sample material is recorded as cDNA or gDNA derived from T cells, B-cell-depleted T cells, or PBMCs.

The CDR3 extends over 17 amino acids. CDR1 LNHDA and CDR2 SQIVND come from the germline V gene (reference sequence). Trimming cost V 4 bases and J 1 base; bases outside gene matches: 6. The receptor was isolated from a man of 80 years or more with acute or convalescent COVID-19. The sample consisted of peripheral blood. The chain is built from TRBV19 and TRBJ2-7; 14 bases are a match to TRBD2. Here the CDR3 DNA reads TGTGCCAGTAGTACGGGACTAGCGGGAGAGAGGTCCTACGAGCAGTACTTC. It yields the protein CASSTGLAGERSYEQYF. Drawing the rest from reference TRBV19 and TRBJ2-7, the complete variable domain is DGGITQSPKYLFRKEGQNVTLSCEQNLNHDAMYWYRQDPGQGLRLIYYSQIVNDFQKGDIAEGYSVSREKKESFPLTVTSAQKNPTAFYLCASSTGLAGERSYEQYFGPGTRLTVT.